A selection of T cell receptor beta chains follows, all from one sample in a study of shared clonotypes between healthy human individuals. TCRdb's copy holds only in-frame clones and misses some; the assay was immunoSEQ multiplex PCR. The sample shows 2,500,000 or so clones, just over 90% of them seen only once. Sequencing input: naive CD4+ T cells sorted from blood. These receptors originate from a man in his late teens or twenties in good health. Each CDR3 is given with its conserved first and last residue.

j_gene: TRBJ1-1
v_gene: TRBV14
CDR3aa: CASSIHYSAAGANTEAFF

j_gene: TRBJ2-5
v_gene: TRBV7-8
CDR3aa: CASSGTSGGLSQETQYF

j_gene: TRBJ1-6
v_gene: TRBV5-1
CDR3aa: CASSDVGSRTNSPLHF

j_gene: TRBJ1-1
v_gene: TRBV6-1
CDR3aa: CASSENGGNTEAFF

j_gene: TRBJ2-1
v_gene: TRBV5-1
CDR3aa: CASSLLAGGPNEQFF

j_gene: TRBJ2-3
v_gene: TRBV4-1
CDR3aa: CASRRLTGTDTQYF

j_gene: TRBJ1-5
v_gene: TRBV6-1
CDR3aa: CASTGGTGGNQPQHF

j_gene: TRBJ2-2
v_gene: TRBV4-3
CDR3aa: CASSQSSGVTGELFF

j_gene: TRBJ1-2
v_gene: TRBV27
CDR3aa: CASSFGMGDYGYTF

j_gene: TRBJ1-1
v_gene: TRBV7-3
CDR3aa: CASSLTLAGGKNTEAFF

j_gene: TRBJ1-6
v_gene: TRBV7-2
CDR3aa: CASSLRGAGSPLHF

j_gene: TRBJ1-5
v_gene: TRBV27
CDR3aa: CASSRGDPYNQPQHF

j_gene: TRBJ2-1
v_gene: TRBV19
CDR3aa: CASSILAGGSNSYNEQFF

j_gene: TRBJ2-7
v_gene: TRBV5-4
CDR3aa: CASSFYPSGEQYF

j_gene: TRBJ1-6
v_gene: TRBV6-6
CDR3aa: CASSYGTEVNSPLHF

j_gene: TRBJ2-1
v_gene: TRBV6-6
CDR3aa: CASSYGGPSYNEQFF

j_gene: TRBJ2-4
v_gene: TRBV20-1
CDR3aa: CSALLGNIQYF

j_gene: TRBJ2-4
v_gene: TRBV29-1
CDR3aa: CSVVSRTKNIQYF

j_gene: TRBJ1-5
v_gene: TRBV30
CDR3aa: CAWSRRASRELSNQPQHF

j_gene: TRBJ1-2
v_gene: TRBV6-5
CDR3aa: CASSMGSGQGYGYTF

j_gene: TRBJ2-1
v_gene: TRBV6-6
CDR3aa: CASSRPSGGADSEQFF

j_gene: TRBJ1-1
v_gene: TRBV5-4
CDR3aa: CASSLVGGGNTEAFF

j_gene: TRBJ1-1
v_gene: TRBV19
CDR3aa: CASSNREVNTEAFF

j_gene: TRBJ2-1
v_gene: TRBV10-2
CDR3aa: CASNQDPVYNEQFF

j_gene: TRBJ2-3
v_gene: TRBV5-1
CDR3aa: CASSLVLAGRTDTQYF

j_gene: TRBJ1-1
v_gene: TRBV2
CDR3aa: CASSQDGFEAFF

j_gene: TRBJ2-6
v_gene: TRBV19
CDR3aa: CASNPDRGKSGANVLTF